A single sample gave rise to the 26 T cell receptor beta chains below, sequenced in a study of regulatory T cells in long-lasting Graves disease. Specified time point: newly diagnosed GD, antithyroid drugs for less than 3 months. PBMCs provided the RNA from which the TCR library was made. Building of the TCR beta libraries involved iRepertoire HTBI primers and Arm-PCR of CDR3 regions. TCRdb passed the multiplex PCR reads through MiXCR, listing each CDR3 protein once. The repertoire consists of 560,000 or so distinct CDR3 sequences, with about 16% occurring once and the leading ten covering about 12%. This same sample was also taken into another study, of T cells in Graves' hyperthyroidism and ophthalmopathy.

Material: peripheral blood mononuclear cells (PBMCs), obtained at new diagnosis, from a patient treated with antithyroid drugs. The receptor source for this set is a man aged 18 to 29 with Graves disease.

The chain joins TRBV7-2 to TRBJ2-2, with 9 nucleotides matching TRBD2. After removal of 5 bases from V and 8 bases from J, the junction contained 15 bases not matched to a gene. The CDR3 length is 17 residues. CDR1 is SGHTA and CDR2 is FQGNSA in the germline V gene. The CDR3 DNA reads TGTGCCAGCAGCCCAGAGGTCGCGGGAGGGCCCGAAGGGGAGCTGTTTTTT. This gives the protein CASSPEVAGGPEGELFF.

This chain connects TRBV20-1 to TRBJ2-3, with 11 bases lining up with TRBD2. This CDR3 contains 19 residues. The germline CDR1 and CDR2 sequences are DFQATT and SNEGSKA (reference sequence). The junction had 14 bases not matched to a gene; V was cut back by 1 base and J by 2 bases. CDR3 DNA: TGCAGTGCTAGAGCCGGGACCGGGGGACTAGCGGTTTACACAGATACGCAGTATTTT. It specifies CSARAGTGGLAVYTDTQYF.

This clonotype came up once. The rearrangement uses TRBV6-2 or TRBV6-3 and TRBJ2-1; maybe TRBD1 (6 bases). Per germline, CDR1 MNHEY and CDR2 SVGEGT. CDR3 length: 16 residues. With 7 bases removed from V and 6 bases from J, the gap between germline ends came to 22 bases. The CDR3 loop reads CASTRSWGLGGNEQFF. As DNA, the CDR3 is TGTGCCAGCACCCGATCCTGGGGGCTAGGCGGCAATGAGCAGTTCTTC.

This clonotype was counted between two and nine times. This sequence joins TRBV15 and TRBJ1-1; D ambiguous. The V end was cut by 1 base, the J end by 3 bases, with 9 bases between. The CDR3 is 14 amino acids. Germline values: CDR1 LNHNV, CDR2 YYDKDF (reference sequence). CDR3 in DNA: TGTGCCACCAGCAGAGGAGAAACGGACACTGAAGCTTTCTTT. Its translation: CATSRGETDTEAFF.

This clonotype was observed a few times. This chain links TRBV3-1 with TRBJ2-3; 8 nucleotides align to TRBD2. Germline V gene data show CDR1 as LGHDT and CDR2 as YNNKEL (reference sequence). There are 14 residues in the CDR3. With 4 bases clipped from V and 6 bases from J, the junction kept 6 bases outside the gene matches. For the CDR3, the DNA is TGTGCCAGCAGCCCTCGACTAGCGTGGGATACGCAGTATTTT. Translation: CASSPRLAWDTQYF.

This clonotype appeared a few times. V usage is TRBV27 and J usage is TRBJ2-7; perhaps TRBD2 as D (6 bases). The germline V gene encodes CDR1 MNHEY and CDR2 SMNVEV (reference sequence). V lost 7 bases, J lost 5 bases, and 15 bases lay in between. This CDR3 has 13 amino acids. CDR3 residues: CASTPAGSHEQYF. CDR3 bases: TGTGCCAGCACCCCTGCGGGGTCCCACGAGCAGTACTTC.

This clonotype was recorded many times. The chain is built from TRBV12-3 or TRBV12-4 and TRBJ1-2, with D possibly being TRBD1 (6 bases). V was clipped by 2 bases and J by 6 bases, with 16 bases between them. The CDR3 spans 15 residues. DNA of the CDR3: TGTGCCAGCAGTTTAACCCCAGGGACAAGAGATGGCTACACCTTC. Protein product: CASSLTPGTRDGYTF.

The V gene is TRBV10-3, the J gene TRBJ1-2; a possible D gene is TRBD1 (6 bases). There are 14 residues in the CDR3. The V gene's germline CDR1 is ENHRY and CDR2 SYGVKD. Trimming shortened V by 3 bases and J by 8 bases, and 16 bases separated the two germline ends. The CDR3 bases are TGTGCCATCAGTGATCAGGCAGGGGTTGGGGGCTACACCTTC. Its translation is CAISDQAGVGGYTF.

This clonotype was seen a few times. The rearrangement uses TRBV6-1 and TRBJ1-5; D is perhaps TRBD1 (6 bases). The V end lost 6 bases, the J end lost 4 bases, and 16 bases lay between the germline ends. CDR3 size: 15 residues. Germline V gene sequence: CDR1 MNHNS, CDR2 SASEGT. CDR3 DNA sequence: TGTGCCAGCAGCCCCATGGGGGGGGCAAATCAGCCCCAGCATTTT. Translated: CASSPMGGANQPQHF.

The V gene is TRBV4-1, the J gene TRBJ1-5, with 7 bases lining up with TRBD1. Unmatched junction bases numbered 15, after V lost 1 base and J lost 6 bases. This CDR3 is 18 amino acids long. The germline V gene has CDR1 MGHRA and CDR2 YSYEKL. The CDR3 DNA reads TGCGCCAGCAGCCAAGGGCTCCAAAGGGGGGCAGGGGGTCAGCCCCAGCATTTT. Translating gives CASSQGLQRGAGGQPQHF.

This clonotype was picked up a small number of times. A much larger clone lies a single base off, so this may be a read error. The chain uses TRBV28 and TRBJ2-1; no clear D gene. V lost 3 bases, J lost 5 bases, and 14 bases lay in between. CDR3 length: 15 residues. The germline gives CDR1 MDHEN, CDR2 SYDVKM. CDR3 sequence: CASSFFGRTHNEQFF. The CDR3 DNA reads TGTGCCAGCAGTTTCTTCGGACGGACCCACAATGAGCAGTTCTTC.

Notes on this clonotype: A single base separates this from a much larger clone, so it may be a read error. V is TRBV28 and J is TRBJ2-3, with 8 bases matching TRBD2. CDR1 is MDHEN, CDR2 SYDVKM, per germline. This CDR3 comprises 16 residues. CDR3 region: CATTPPGTRVTGTQYF. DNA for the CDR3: TGTGCCACCACGCCTCCCGGGACTAGGGTGACAGGTACGCAGTATTTT. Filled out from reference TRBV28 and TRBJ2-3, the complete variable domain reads DVKVTQSSRYLVKRTGEKVFLECVQDMDHENMFWYRQDPGLGLRLIYFSYDVKMKEKGDIPEGYSVSREKKERFSLILESASTNQTSMYLCATTPPGTRVTGTQYFGPGTRLTVL.

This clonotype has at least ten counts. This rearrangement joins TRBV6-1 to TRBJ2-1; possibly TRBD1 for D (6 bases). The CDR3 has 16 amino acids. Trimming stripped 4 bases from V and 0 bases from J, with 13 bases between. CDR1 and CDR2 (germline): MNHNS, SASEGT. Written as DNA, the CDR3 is TGTGCCAGCAGTGTCACAGGGTACTCCTCCTACAATGAGCAGTTCTTC. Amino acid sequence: CASSVTGYSSYNEQFF.

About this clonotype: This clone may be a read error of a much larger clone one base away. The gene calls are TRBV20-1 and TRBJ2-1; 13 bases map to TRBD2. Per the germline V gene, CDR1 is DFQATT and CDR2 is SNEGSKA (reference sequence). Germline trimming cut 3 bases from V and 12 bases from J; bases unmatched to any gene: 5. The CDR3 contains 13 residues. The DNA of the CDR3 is TGCAGTGCTAGTACTAGCGGGAGGGTTGTGCAGTTCTTC. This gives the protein CSASTSGRVVQFF.

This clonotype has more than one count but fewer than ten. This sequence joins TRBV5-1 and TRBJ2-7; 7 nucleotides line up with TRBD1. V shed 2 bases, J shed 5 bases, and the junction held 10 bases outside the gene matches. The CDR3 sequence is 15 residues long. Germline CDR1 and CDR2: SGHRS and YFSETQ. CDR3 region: CASSFIGQGVDEQYF. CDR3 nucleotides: TGCGCCAGCAGCTTTATTGGGCAGGGGGTCGACGAGCAGTACTTC.

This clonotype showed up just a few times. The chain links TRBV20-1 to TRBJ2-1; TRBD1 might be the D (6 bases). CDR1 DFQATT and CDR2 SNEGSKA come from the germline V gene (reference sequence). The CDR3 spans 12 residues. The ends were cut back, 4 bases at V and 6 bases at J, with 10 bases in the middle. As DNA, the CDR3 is TGCAGTGCTAATGGCAGGGGCAATGAGCAGTTCTTC. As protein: CSANGRGNEQFF.

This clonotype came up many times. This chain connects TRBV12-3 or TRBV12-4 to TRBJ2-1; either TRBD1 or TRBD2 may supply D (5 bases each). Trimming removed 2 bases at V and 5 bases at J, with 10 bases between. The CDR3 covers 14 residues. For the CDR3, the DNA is TGTGCCAGCAGTTTATGGGGGTCCCACAATGAGCAGTTCTTC. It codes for CASSLWGSHNEQFF.

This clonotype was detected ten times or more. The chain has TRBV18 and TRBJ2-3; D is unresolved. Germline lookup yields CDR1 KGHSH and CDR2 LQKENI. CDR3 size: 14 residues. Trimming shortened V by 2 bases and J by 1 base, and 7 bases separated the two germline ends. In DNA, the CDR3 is TGTGCCAGCTCACCAACTCGGGGCACAGATACGCAGTATTTT. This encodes CASSPTRGTDTQYF.

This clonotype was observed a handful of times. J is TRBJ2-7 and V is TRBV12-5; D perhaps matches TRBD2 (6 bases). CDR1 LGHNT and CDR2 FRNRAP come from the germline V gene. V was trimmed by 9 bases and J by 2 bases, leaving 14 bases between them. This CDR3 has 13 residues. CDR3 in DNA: TGTGCTAGCCAGCCTTCTAGCGCCTACGAGCAGTACTTC. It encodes CASQPSSAYEQYF.

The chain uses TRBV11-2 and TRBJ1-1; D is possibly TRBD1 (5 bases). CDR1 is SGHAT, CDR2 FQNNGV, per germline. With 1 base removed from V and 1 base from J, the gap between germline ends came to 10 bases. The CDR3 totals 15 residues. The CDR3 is CASSLAGERNTEAFF. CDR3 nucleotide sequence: TGTGCCAGCAGCTTAGCGGGGGAAAGGAACACTGAAGCTTTCTTT.

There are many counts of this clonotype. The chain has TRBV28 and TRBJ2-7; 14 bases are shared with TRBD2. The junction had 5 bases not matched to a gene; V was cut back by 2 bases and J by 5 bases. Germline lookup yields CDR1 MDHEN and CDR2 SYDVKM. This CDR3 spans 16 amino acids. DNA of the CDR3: TGTGCCAGCAGTTTAGCCGGGACTAGCGGGAGTAACGAGCAGTACTTC. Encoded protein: CASSLAGTSGSNEQYF.

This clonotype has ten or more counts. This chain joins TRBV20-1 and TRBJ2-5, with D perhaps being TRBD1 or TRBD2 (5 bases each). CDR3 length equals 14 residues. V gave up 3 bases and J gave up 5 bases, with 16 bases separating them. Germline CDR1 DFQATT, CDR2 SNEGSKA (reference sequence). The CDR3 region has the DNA TGCAGTGCTAGGGGGACCCAAGCTCCGGAGACCCAGTACTTC. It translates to CSARGTQAPETQYF.

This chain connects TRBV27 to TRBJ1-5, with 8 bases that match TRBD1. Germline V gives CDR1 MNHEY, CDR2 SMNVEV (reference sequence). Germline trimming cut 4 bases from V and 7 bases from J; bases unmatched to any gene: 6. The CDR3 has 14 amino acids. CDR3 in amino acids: CASSSPGGGQPQHF. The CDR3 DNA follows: TGTGCCAGCAGTTCACCAGGGGGCGGGCAGCCCCAGCATTTT.

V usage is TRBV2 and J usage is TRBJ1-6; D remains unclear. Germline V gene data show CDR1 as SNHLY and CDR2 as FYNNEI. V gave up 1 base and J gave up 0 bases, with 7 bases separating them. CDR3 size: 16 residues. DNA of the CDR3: TGTGCCAGCAGTGAAGTGGGGAGCTCCTATAATTCACCCCTCCACTTT. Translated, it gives CASSEVGSSYNSPLHF.

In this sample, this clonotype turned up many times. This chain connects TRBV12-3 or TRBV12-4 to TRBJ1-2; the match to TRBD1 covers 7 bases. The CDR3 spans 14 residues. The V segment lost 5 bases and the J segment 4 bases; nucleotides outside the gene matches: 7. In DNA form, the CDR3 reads TGTGCCAGCAGTCCTACAGGGGACAGCTATGGCTACACCTTC. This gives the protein CASSPTGDSYGYTF.

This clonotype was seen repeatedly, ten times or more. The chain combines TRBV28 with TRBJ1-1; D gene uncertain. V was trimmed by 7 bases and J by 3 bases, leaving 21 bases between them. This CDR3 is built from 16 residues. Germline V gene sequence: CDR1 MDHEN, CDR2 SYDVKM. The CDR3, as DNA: TGTGCCAGCAACGACGACCGGACCCTTTGGGACACTGAAGCTTTCTTT. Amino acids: CASNDDRTLWDTEAFF.